The source of this T cell receptor beta chain is a study of blood T cells in healthy people across ages. Study-wide results and limits: PBMCs were not sorted, which prevented a conclusive comparison of naive versus antigen-experienced cells.

Then a second PCR, running about 6 to 11 cycles, was carried out with a sample-barcoded 5' primer and a J-beta primer mix. A minimum of 2.5 million CDR3-containing paired-end reads was obtained for each sample. Each CDR3 protein gets one entry after TCRdb re-called the 5' RACE reads with MiXCR. The table has 450,000 to 700,000 distinct CDR3 sequences, 27% seen once; the top ten hold about 18%. Concerning this clonotype: The antigen is unknown.

With 5 bases removed from V and 7 bases from J, the gap between germline ends came to 17 bases. This CDR3 spans 15 amino acids. CDR1 and CDR2 from the germline V gene are LGHNA and YSLEER. The gene calls are TRBV4-3 and TRBJ2-2; possibly TRBD1 or TRBD2 for D (5 bases each). The material sequenced was blood. The origin of this receptor is a woman between 70 and 85 years old in good health. Here the CDR3 reads CASSLGTGINGELFF. In DNA, the CDR3 is TGCGCCAGCAGCTTAGGGACGGGGATCAACGGGGAGCTGTTTTTT.